This TCR beta chain was sequenced during a study of cytomegalovirus exposure and HLA in healthy donors. The V and J ends lost 3 bases and 0 bases, in that order; junction bases with no gene match: 6. The CDR3 has 17 residues. Germline CDR1 is SGHRS and CDR2 is YFSETQ. PCR primers comprised 60 Vbeta and 13 Jbeta primers. TCRdb's copy holds only in-frame clones and misses some; the assay was immunoSEQ multiplex PCR. The sample yields 100,000 to 150,000 clones, over 75% seen once. This sequence originates from a male donor in good health and CMV-seropositive. The sequencing input was PBMCs. This chain uses TRBV5-1 with TRBJ1-3; TRBD1 matches 10 bases. CDR3 bases: TGCGCCAGCAGCTCTGGGACAGGGGTCTTCTCTGGAAACACCATATATTTT. Residues: CASSSGTGVFSGNTIYF.